The count of the clone carrying this TCR beta chain is one. What it recognizes is unknown. CDR1 is MGHRA and CDR2 is YSYEKL in the germline V gene. The V end lost 0 bases, the J end lost 0 bases, and 11 bases lay between the germline ends. This CDR3 contains 16 residues. The data were obtained in a study of CD8+ T cells in alopecia areata. Study-level findings and limits: Patients shared TCRs less clearly than mice did, possibly owing to HLA.

Extraction and reverse transcription of RNA yielded cDNA as the sequencing template. The repertoire was sequenced with immunoSEQ multiplex PCR; TCRdb's copy has only in-frame clones and lacks some. The sample yields about 150,000 clones, around 54% seen once. The receptor was isolated from a human donor in good health. Sequencing was done on a sample of CD4+ T cells sorted from blood. The chain links TRBV4-1 to TRBJ1-1, with a possible D match to TRBD1 (6 bases). CDR3 nucleotides: TGCGCCAGCAGCCAAGAGGTGGGACACATGAACACTGAAGCTTTCTTT. Its translation is CASSQEVGHMNTEAFF.